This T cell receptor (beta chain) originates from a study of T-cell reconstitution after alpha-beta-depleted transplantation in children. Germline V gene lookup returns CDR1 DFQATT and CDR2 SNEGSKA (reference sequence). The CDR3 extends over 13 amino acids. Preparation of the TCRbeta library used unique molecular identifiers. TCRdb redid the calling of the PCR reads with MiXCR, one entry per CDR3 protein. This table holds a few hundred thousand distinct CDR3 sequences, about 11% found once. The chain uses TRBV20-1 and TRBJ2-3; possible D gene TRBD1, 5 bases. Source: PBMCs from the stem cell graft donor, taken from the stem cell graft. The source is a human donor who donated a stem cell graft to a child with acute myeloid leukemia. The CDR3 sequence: CIWGQGAADTQYF. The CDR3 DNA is TGCATCTGGGGCCAGGGCGCGGCCGATACGCAGTATTTT.